Here is one T cell receptor beta chain with its context. This sample was included in a study of blood T cell repertoires in COVID-19. Generated by immunoSEQ multiplex PCR, the TCRdb table keeps only in-frame clones and is missing some. The sample records some 330,000 clones, under 90% being singletons. This clonotype was obtained from a man aged 25-45 years who had recovered from COVID-19. Sample: PBMCs or T cells enriched from blood (not recorded which).

CDR3 region: CASSLGLAGGNEQFF. The CDR3, as DNA: TGTGCCAGCAGCCTTGGACTAGCGGGGGGCAATGAGCAGTTCTTC. The genes are TRBV3-1 (or the pseudogene TRBV3-2) and TRBJ2-1, with TRBD2 identical over 14 bases. Looked up from germline, CDR1 is LGHDT and CDR2 is YNNKEL (reference sequence). The CDR3 spans 15 residues. V trimming: 4 bases; J trimming: 6 bases; junction bases outside the gene matches: 2.